Each of the 32 T cell receptor beta chains below was sequenced from the same sample in a study of shared clonotypes between healthy human individuals. Sequencing used immunoSEQ multiplex PCR; TCRdb keeps in-frame clones, though not all of them. The sample has around 1.6 million clones, approximately 98% seen once. Sample: naive CD4+ T cells sorted from blood. Subset of the sample: CD45RA+ positively selected. These receptors were obtained from a man in his thirties or forties in good health.

The chain employs TRBV5-1 and TRBJ1-1; 9 nucleotides agree with TRBD1. V lost 1 base to trimming and J lost 8 bases; unmatched junction nucleotides: 3. CDR3 length: 13 amino acids. The germline CDR1 and CDR2 sequences are SGHRS and YFSETQ. CDR3 sequence reads: CASSLRGTGEAFF. CDR3 bases: TGCGCCAGCAGCTTGCGGGGGACAGGGGAAGCTTTCTTT.

V and J are TRBV19 and TRBJ2-1; 8 bases are a match to TRBD2. Unmatched junction bases numbered 3, after V lost 3 bases and J lost 5 bases. There are 14 residues in the CDR3. Germline CDR1 reads LNHDA; CDR2 reads SQIVND (reference sequence). DNA for the CDR3: TGTGCCAGTAGTATTAGCGGGAAGCACAATGAGCAGTTCTTC. Its translation: CASSISGKHNEQFF.

The J gene is TRBJ2-7, the V gene TRBV19, with TRBD2 matching over 9 bases. The germline V gene encodes CDR1 LNHDA and CDR2 SQIVND (reference sequence). This CDR3 is 17 amino acids long. V shed 8 bases and J 2 bases; nucleotides not matched to a gene: 16. The CDR3 DNA sequence: TGTGCCAGTCAACCGGGACTAGCCGGAAAAGGCCCCTACGAGCAGTACTTC. Translation gives CASQPGLAGKGPYEQYF.

The rearrangement links TRBV11-2 to TRBJ2-3; a weak D match, TRBD1 (6 bases). Trimming removed 1 base at V and 1 base at J, with 18 bases between. This CDR3 comprises 18 residues. CDR1 is SGHAT, CDR2 FQNNGV, per germline. CDR3 coding DNA: TGTGCCAGCAGCTTAGCCCATAGACAGGTCCTACGCACAGATACGCAGTATTTT. This codes for CASSLAHRQVLRTDTQYF.

The chain carries TRBV9 and TRBJ2-5; maybe TRBD2 (6 bases). The CDR3 length is 14 residues. CDR1 SGDLS and CDR2 YYNGEE come from the germline V gene. Deletions cut 4 bases from V and 3 bases from J, with 13 bases between. In DNA form, the CDR3 reads TGTGCCAGCAGCCGAGGGCGGGGTGAAGAGACCCAGTACTTC. Translating it yields CASSRGRGEETQYF.

Details on this clone: Other DNA sequences in this specimen translate into the identical CDR3. This sequence joins TRBV7-9 and TRBJ1-4; 7 positions agree with TRBD1. Germline CDR1 reads SEHNR; CDR2 reads FQNEAQ (reference sequence). The CDR3 sequence is 14 residues long. With V trimmed by 3 bases and J by 3 bases, 1 base remained unmatched. CDR3 nucleotides: TGTGCCAGCAGCTTGGGACAGCCTAATGAAAAACTGTTTTTT. Its translation: CASSLGQPNEKLFF.

The chain carries TRBV9 and TRBJ2-7; D perhaps matches TRBD2 (6 bases). Trimming cost V 0 bases and J 0 bases, with 13 bases left between them. The CDR3 has 16 amino acids. From germline, CDR1 is SGDLS and CDR2 YYNGEE. The DNA for the CDR3 is TGTGCCAGCAGCGTAGCTTCCCTAGCGAGCTCCTACGAGCAGTACTTC. Residues: CASSVASLASSYEQYF.

The chain has TRBV18 and TRBJ1-3; 7 positions agree with TRBD1. With V trimmed by 2 bases and J by 1 base, 2 bases remained unmatched. This CDR3 contains 15 residues. Germline values: CDR1 KGHSH, CDR2 LQKENI. The CDR3 protein is CASSPKTGSGNTIYF. As DNA, the CDR3 is TGTGCCAGCTCACCAAAGACAGGGTCTGGAAACACCATATATTTT.

The chain has TRBV27 and TRBJ2-3; maybe TRBD2 (6 bases). The CDR3 sequence is 16 residues long. V lost 4 bases and J lost 4, with 18 bases in between. From germline, CDR1 is MNHEY and CDR2 SMNVEV (reference sequence). CDR3 sequence reads: CASSSFGSSVADTQYF. For the CDR3, the DNA is TGTGCCAGCAGTTCCTTCGGGAGTAGCGTTGCAGATACGCAGTATTTT.

The chain uses TRBV5-4 and TRBJ2-7; the D gene is possibly TRBD2 (6 bases). The length of the CDR3 is 13 residues. Trimming pared 5 bases from V and 5 bases from J, leaving 14 bases between. From germline, CDR1 is SGHNT and CDR2 YYREEE (reference sequence). This chain's CDR3 is CASRGGPGDEQYF. DNA for the CDR3: TGTGCCAGCAGGGGGGGTCCCGGGGACGAGCAGTACTTC.

The chain couples TRBV7-9 to TRBJ1-5; 9 positions match TRBD1. J was trimmed by 6 bases and V by 0 bases; bases with no gene match: 6. The CDR3 is made up of 16 amino acids. From germline, CDR1 is SEHNR and CDR2 FQNEAQ (reference sequence). As DNA, the CDR3 is TGTGCCAGCAGCTTAGCTCTGGGACAGGGAAGTCAGCCCCAGCATTTT. It is translated as CASSLALGQGSQPQHF. The entire variable domain, with the rest obtained from reference TRBV7-9 and TRBJ1-5, is as follows: DTGVSQNPRHKITKRGQNVTFRCDPISEHNRLYWYRQTLGQGPEFLTYFQNEAQLEKSRLLSDRFSAERPKGSFSTLEIQRTEQGDSAMYLCASSLALGQGSQPQHFGDGTRLSIL.

The V gene is TRBV5-1, the J gene TRBJ2-2; either TRBD1 or TRBD2 may fit D (5 bases each). Germline CDR1 and CDR2: SGHRS and YFSETQ. The CDR3 extends over 14 amino acids. V lost 4 bases, J lost 4 bases, and 11 bases lay in between. In DNA form, the CDR3 reads TGCGCCAGCAGCGAAGGGGACCCCACCGGGGAGCTGTTTTTT. Amino acids: CASSEGDPTGELFF.

The rearrangement uses TRBV28 and TRBJ2-1; D is uncertain. CDR3 size: 12 residues. V dropped 3 bases and J dropped 8 bases, with 8 bases sitting between them. Germline V gives CDR1 MDHEN, CDR2 SYDVKM. CDR3 loop: CASSFPPHEQFF. The CDR3 bases are TGTGCCAGCAGTTTTCCCCCCCATGAGCAGTTCTTC.

This chain connects TRBV18 to TRBJ2-2; D is ambiguous. Germline V CDR1 and CDR2: KGHSH, LQKENI. V was shortened by 2 bases and J by 0 bases, with 13 bases between the two germline ends. This CDR3 spans 17 amino acids. The CDR3 is CASSPIDGSPNTGELFF. As DNA, the CDR3 is TGTGCCAGCTCACCAATAGACGGCTCCCCGAACACCGGGGAGCTGTTTTTT. The variable domain in full, completed from reference TRBV18 and TRBJ2-2, reads NAGVMQNPRHLVRRRGQEARLRCSPMKGHSHVYWYRQLPEEGLKFMVYLQKENIIDESGMPKERFSAEFPKEGPSILRIQQVVRGDSAAYFCASSPIDGSPNTGELFFGEGSRLTVL.

The CDR3 DNA reads TGTGCCAGCAGCCCCCCCACCGGACTAGCGGGGTCCTACGAGCAGTACTTC. Protein sequence: CASSPPTGLAGSYEQYF. The chain employs TRBV7-9 and TRBJ2-7; 12 bases are shared with TRBD2. The CDR3 spans 17 residues. The V gene's germline CDR1 is SEHNR and CDR2 FQNEAQ (reference sequence). V lost 5 bases to trimming and J lost 1 base; unmatched junction nucleotides: 9.

On this clone itself: Other DNA sequences in the sample encode the same CDR3. This chain joins TRBV19 and TRBJ2-2; 10 bases agree with TRBD1. CDR3 size: 14 residues. Germline V gene lookup returns CDR1 LNHDA and CDR2 SQIVND (reference sequence). V lost 8 bases to trimming and J lost 1 base; unmatched junction nucleotides: 1. The CDR3 DNA is TGTGCCAGTCGGACAGGGGGGAACACCGGGGAGCTGTTTTTT. It translates to CASRTGGNTGELFF.

J is TRBJ2-3 and V is TRBV27; D may be TRBD2 (7 bases). The V and J ends lost 4 bases and 0 bases respectively, with 17 bases between them. Germline CDR1 reads MNHEY; CDR2 reads SMNVEV (reference sequence). This CDR3 is built from 17 residues. CDR3: CASSSRGGRSSTDTQYF. As DNA, the CDR3 is TGTGCCAGCAGTTCACGCGGGGGCAGATCTAGCACAGATACGCAGTATTTT.

J is TRBJ2-5 and V is TRBV27; perhaps TRBD2 as D (6 bases). The CDR3 totals 16 residues. With 4 bases removed from V and 9 bases from J, the gap between germline ends came to 24 bases. Germline-derived CDR1 and CDR2 are MNHEY and SMNVEV (reference sequence). CDR3 bases: TGTGCCAGCAGTTCCTTCCTGCGGGGTAAAGGAGATCCCCAGTACTTC. Its protein is CASSSFLRGKGDPQYF.

The CDR3 spells CASSFGPFSEATEAFF. The DNA of the CDR3 is TGTGCCAGCAGCTTCGGACCGTTTAGTGAGGCCACTGAAGCTTTCTTT. The rearrangement uses TRBV11-2 and TRBJ1-1; no reliable D call. Trimming removed 3 bases from V and 4 bases from J, with 18 bases in between. Looked up from germline, CDR1 is SGHAT and CDR2 is FQNNGV. The CDR3 runs to 16 residues. Based on the CDR3 plus reference TRBV11-2 and TRBJ1-1, the full variable domain is EAGVAQSPRYKIIEKRQSVAFWCNPISGHATLYWYQQILGQGPKLLIQFQNNGVVDDSQLPKDRFSAERLKGVDSTLKIQPAKLEDSAVYLCASSFGPFSEATEAFFGQGTRLTVV.

The V call is TRBV27, the J call TRBJ1-5; D ambiguous. The ends were cut back, 6 bases at V and 7 bases at J, with 19 bases in the middle. This CDR3 has 15 amino acids. Germline CDR1 reads MNHEY; CDR2 reads SMNVEV (reference sequence). The DNA of the CDR3 is TGTGCCAGCAGCACGACATTCCTTAAGGGACAGCCCCAGCATTTT. Encoded protein: CASSTTFLKGQPQHF.

CDR3 in amino acids: CASSRAALSGRGETQYF. The CDR3 DNA follows: TGTGCCAGCAGTAGGGCTGCCCTTAGCGGGAGAGGGGAGACCCAGTACTTC. The chain employs TRBV27 and TRBJ2-5, with TRBD2 matching 9 bases. There are 17 residues in the CDR3. In germline, CDR1 is MNHEY, CDR2 SMNVEV (reference sequence). V lost 5 bases and J lost 5; bases outside the gene matches: 15.

The J gene is TRBJ2-7, the V gene TRBV23-1; D tentatively fits TRBD1 or TRBD2 (5 bases each). TRBV23-1 is an ORF; its function is uncertain. The V end was cut by 2 bases, the J end by 0 bases, with 17 bases between. This CDR3 comprises 17 residues. CDR3 sequence reads: CASSQTGLSDSSYEQYF. CDR3 nucleotide sequence: TGCGCCAGCAGTCAAACCGGACTGAGCGACAGCTCCTACGAGCAGTACTTC.

The genes are TRBV10-2 and TRBJ2-7; tentative D call: TRBD1 (6 bases). The CDR3 extends over 14 amino acids. V gave up 6 bases and J gave up 5 bases, with 17 bases separating them. Germline V gives CDR1 WSHSY, CDR2 SAAADI. DNA of the CDR3: TGCGCCAGCAGGGACAGCTATTCCTGGGACGAGCAGTACTTC. The encoded protein is CASRDSYSWDEQYF.

The chain uses TRBV7-9 and TRBJ2-1, with 12 bases aligning to TRBD2. V was clipped by 5 bases and J by 4 bases; unmatched bases: 6. CDR3 size: 16 residues. From germline, CDR1 is SEHNR and CDR2 FQNEAQ (reference sequence). The CDR3 DNA reads as TGTGCCAGCAGCAGAACGGGACTAGCGGGTTACAATGAGCAGTTCTTC. This codes for CASSRTGLAGYNEQFF. The entire variable domain, with the rest obtained from reference TRBV7-9 and TRBJ2-1, is as follows: DTGVSQNPRHKITKRGQNVTFRCDPISEHNRLYWYRQTLGQGPEFLTYFQNEAQLEKSRLLSDRFSAERPKGSFSTLEIQRTEQGDSAMYLCASSRTGLAGYNEQFFGPGTRLTVL.

This chain links TRBV19 with TRBJ1-5; D not resolved. The ends were cut back, 4 bases at V and 4 bases at J, with 14 bases in the middle. The CDR3 consists of 15 residues. Germline lookup yields CDR1 LNHDA and CDR2 SQIVND (reference sequence). For the CDR3, the DNA is TGTGCCAGTAGTACCACGAAGCGGAGAAATCAGCCCCAGCATTTT. It is translated as CASSTTKRRNQPQHF. Supplemented by reference TRBV19 and TRBJ1-5, the full variable domain reads DGGITQSPKYLFRKEGQNVTLSCEQNLNHDAMYWYRQDPGQGLRLIYYSQIVNDFQKGDIAEGYSVSREKKESFPLTVTSAQKNPTAFYLCASSTTKRRNQPQHFGDGTRLSIL.

The chain employs TRBV5-4 and TRBJ2-5; tentative D call: TRBD1 (7 bases). This CDR3 is 17 amino acids long. V was cut by 3 bases and J by 5 bases, with 23 bases left in between. CDR1 and CDR2 from the germline V gene are SGHNT and YYREEE (reference sequence). CDR3 coding DNA: TGTGCCAGCAGCTCAGCCAAGGACAGGAGGGGCGGGGAGACCCAGTACTTC. Translated: CASSSAKDRRGGETQYF.

The chain employs TRBV11-2 and TRBJ2-5; tentative D call: TRBD2 (6 bases). V lost 4 bases to trimming and J lost 2 bases, with 14 bases between them. This CDR3 has 15 amino acids. The V gene's germline CDR1 is SGHAT and CDR2 FQNNGV. The CDR3 sequence is CASSSGLSHQETQYF. DNA for the CDR3: TGTGCCAGCAGCTCGGGACTTTCTCATCAAGAGACCCAGTACTTC.

The chain carries TRBV5-1 and TRBJ2-3, with TRBD1 matching over 7 bases. In germline, CDR1 is SGHRS, CDR2 YFSETQ. After removal of 1 base from V and 0 bases from J, the junction contained 2 bases not matched to a gene. This CDR3 is 15 amino acids long. CDR3 region: CASSLTGVSTDTQYF. CDR3 sequence (DNA): TGCGCCAGCAGCTTGACAGGGGTTAGCACAGATACGCAGTATTTT. Together with reference TRBV5-1 and TRBJ2-3, the CDR3 gives the full variable domain: KAGVTQTPRYLIKTRGQQVTLSCSPISGHRSVSWYQQTPGQGLQFLFEYFSETQRNKGNFPGRFSGRQFSNSRSEMNVSTLELGDSALYLCASSLTGVSTDTQYFGPGTRLTVL.

This clone was recorded only once. V gene TRBV6-1 combines with J gene TRBJ1-5; the match to TRBD1 covers 7 bases. The CDR3 covers 14 residues. The V gene's germline CDR1 is MNHNS and CDR2 SASEGT. J lost 5 bases, V lost 5 bases, and 6 bases had no gene match. CDR3 bases: TGTGCCAGCAGTCCGACAGGGTCCTATCAGCCCCAGCATTTT. Its protein product is CASSPTGSYQPQHF.

This rearrangement joins TRBV5-1 to TRBJ2-1; D uncertain. CDR3 length equals 14 residues. The V gene's germline CDR1 is SGHRS and CDR2 YFSETQ. Trimming removed 6 bases from V and 4 bases from J, with 14 bases in between. Here the CDR3 DNA reads TGCGCCAGCACGGCGGCCCCGCCGTACAATGAGCAGTTCTTC. Amino acid sequence: CASTAAPPYNEQFF.

The genes are TRBV11-2 and TRBJ2-7; 15 bases fit TRBD2. Per the germline V gene, CDR1 is SGHAT and CDR2 is FQNNGV. The junction had 11 bases not matched to a gene; V was cut back by 5 bases and J by 0 bases. The CDR3 runs to 19 residues. CDR3 loop: CASSPRGLAGGISSYEQYF. The CDR3 nucleotides are TGTGCCAGCAGCCCGAGGGGACTAGCGGGAGGAATTTCCTCCTACGAGCAGTACTTC.

The gene calls are TRBV28 and TRBJ2-1; possibly TRBD1 for D (6 bases). The CDR3 contains 15 residues. V gave up 4 bases and J gave up 2 bases, with 12 bases separating them. Germline lookup yields CDR1 MDHEN and CDR2 SYDVKM. The CDR3 sequence: CASSYRERAYNEQFF. The DNA of the CDR3 is TGTGCCAGCAGTTACAGGGAGAGGGCCTACAATGAGCAGTTCTTC.